This T cell receptor (beta chain) was retrieved from a study of tumor-infiltrating lymphocytes in primary liver carcinoma. Germline V gives CDR1 PRHDT, CDR2 FYEKMQ (reference sequence). CDR3 length: 15 amino acids. J gave up 4 bases and V 8 bases, and 12 bases lay outside the gene matches. The template, roughly 550 ng total RNA, yielded TCR beta cDNA made with a constant-region primer. ARM-PCR, slightly modified, supplied the TCR beta libraries through three nested multiplex PCR rounds. The two initial PCR rounds, around 10 cycles each, used TRBV1-TRBV30 forward and C-beta reverse primers. In TCRdb, the multiplex PCR reads were re-called with MiXCR into one record per CDR3 protein. This table holds 250,000 to 400,000 distinct CDR3 sequences, over 55% found once. Blood RNA was derived from unsorted whole blood, and germline DNA was extracted too.

This clonotype originated in a man aged 40-49 years with primary liver carcinoma and hepatitis B virus infection. The chain couples TRBV13 to TRBJ2-3; TRBD2 matches at 7 bases. Input material: peripheral blood. The CDR3 nucleotides are TGTGCCAGCCGCGAGGCGGGAGCAACACCAGATACGCAGTATTTT. It translates to CASREAGATPDTQYF.